These T cell receptor beta chains were read from a single sample in a study of cytomegalovirus exposure and HLA in healthy donors. TCRdb keeps only in-frame clones here, not all; method: immunoSEQ multiplex PCR. The sample yields approximately 130,000 clones, roughly 79% seen once. Material for sequencing was PBMCs. These TCRs come from a man aged 25 to 40 in good health and CMV-seronegative. CDR3s include the opening cysteine and the closing phenylalanine or tryptophan. Fields, in order: clone size, V gene, D gene, J gene, CDR3 length, CDR3 protein, CDR3 DNA. A D gene is named only where the DNA matches it firmly. Clone size appears in some rows only: once, few, many, or a class for an expanded clone.

once	TRBV4-1	.	TRBJ2-5	15	CASSHAGTNQETQYF	TGCGCCAGCAGCCACGCAGGGACAAACCAAGAGACCCAGTACTTC
once	TRBV12-5	.	TRBJ2-3	13	CASGRGAGDTQYF	TGTGCTAGTGGTCGGGGGGCGGGAGATACGCAGTATTTT
once	TRBV29-1	.	TRBJ1-1	13	CSVVGRQRDEAFF	TGCAGCGTTGTAGGTAGACAGCGGGATGAAGCTTTCTTT
once	TRBV28	.	TRBJ2-1	13	CATTSLSYNEQFF	TGTGCCACCACTAGTCTTTCCTACAATGAGCAGTTCTTC
.	TRBV19	TRBD1	TRBJ1-1	12	CASSIEQGEAFF	TGTGCCAGTAGTATTGAACAGGGGGAGGCTTTCTTT
.	TRBV5-4	.	TRBJ2-2	14	CASSLFKNTGELFF	TGTGCCAGCAGCTTGTTTAAGAACACCGGGGAGCTGTTTTTT
.	TRBV7-9	TRBD1	TRBJ1-1	15	CASSYPGTGNTEAFF	TGTGCCAGCAGCTATCCCGGGACAGGGAACACTGAAGCTTTCTTT
few	TRBV6-6	TRBD2	TRBJ2-7	14	CASSSEGAGVEQYF	TGTGCCAGCAGTTCCGAGGGAGCGGGGGTCGAGCAGTACTTC
.	TRBV4-2	.	TRBJ2-4	16	CASSQDLDRAKNIQYF	TGTGCCAGCAGCCAAGATTTAGACAGGGCCAAAAACATTCAGTACTTC
.	TRBV6-1	.	TRBJ2-1	13	CASSASGLNEQFF	TGTGCCAGCAGTGCCTCAGGGTTGAATGAGCAGTTCTTC
.	TRBV28	.	TRBJ1-5	15	CASSPRSITHQPQHF	TGTGCCAGCAGTCCACGAAGCATTACCCATCAGCCCCAGCATTTT
.	TRBV5-1	TRBD2	TRBJ2-2	18	CASSSYKGLAGITGELFF	TGCGCCAGCAGCTCTTATAAGGGACTAGCGGGTATCACCGGGGAGCTGTTTTTT
.	TRBV7-3	TRBD2	TRBJ2-1	22	CASSLTPTGTSGSPELYNEQFF	TGTGCCAGCAGCTTAACCCCCACCGGGACTAGCGGGAGCCCGGAGCTCTACAATGAGCAGTTCTTC
.	TRBV10-3	TRBD1	TRBJ2-7	14	CAIRGGQGAPEQYF	TGTGCCATCAGAGGGGGACAGGGGGCGCCCGAGCAGTACTTC
once	TRBV28	.	TRBJ1-2	14	CASSPGSVIYGYTF	TGTGCCAGCAGTCCCGGGTCCGTAATCTATGGCTACACCTTC
.	TRBV5-4	.	TRBJ2-5	15	CASSRTGLPLETQYF	TGTGCCAGCAGCAGAACAGGGTTACCCCTTGAGACCCAGTACTTC
.	TRBV19	.	TRBJ1-3	16	CASSTRTWSSGNTIYF	TGTGCCAGTAGTACAAGGACTTGGTCTTCTGGAAACACCATATATTTT
.	TRBV4-3	.	TRBJ2-5	15	CASSRIMGRGEEQYF	TGCGCCAGCAGCCGAATCATGGGGCGCGGGGAGGAGCAGTACTTC
.	TRBV2	TRBD2	TRBJ2-7	15	CASSSSGASSYEQYF	TGTGCCAGCAGTTCTAGCGGGGCGAGCTCCTACGAGCAGTACTTC
.	TRBV9	TRBD1	TRBJ1-1	17	CASSVGVSDRVDTEAFF	TGTGCCAGCAGCGTAGGGGTCTCCGACAGGGTGGACACTGAAGCTTTCTTT
.	TRBV5-1	.	TRBJ2-1	12	CASTDTYNEQFF	TGCGCCAGCACGGACACGTACAATGAGCAGTTCTTC
.	TRBV2	.	TRBJ2-1	15	CASSEAGVTYNEQFF	TGTGCCAGCAGTGAAGCGGGAGTGACCTACAATGAGCAGTTCTTC
.	TRBV5-1	.	TRBJ2-2	16	CASSLTGTPKTGELFF	TGCGCCAGCAGTCTCACCGGGACTCCAAAGACCGGGGAGCTGTTTTTT
.	TRBV6-1	TRBD1	TRBJ1-2	16	CASSAPGQGAPKVYTF	TGTGCCAGCAGTGCGCCCGGACAGGGGGCCCCGAAAGTCTACACCTTC
.	TRBV6-5	.	TRBJ2-7	14	CASSYKRIYYEQYF	TGTGCCAGCAGTTATAAGAGGATTTACTACGAGCAGTACTTC
.	TRBV28	.	TRBJ1-1	17	CASSLKREGVLNTEAFF	TGTGCCAGCAGTTTAAAGCGCGAAGGGGTTCTGAACACTGAAGCTTTCTTT
.	TRBV5-8	.	TRBJ1-6	14	CASSLRVPGSPLHF	TGTGCCAGCAGCTTGAGAGTTCCAGGTTCACCCCTCCACTTT
.	TRBV6-6	TRBD1	TRBJ1-2	12	CASSPDREGYTF	TGTGCCAGCAGCCCCGACAGGGAGGGCTACACCTTC
.	TRBV7-9	.	TRBJ1-2	11	CASSTTDGYTF	TGTGCCAGCAGCACCACAGATGGCTACACCTTC
.	TRBV5-8	.	TRBJ2-7	12	CASSLSGVEQYF	TGTGCCAGCAGTCTGTCGGGGGTCGAGCAGTACTTC
.	TRBV6-5	.	TRBJ1-3	15	CASSYDSLFGNTIYF	TGTGCCAGCAGTTACGACAGTCTCTTTGGAAACACCATATATTTT
.	TRBV6-6	.	TRBJ1-5	14	CASSHPTNNQPQHF	TGTGCCAGCAGTCACCCGACTAATAATCAGCCCCAGCATTTT
.	TRBV5-6	.	TRBJ2-5	14	CASSLVQSQETQYF	TGTGCCAGCAGCTTGGTCCAATCCCAAGAGACCCAGTACTTC
.	TRBV28	.	TRBJ2-2	15	CASSLDTRATGELFF	TGTGCCAGCAGTTTGGACACGAGAGCCACCGGGGAGCTGTTTTTT
.	TRBV7-9	.	TRBJ1-3	14	CASNPGGSGNTIYF	TGTGCCAGCAACCCCGGAGGCTCTGGAAACACCATATATTTT
.	TRBV5-1	.	TRBJ2-7	13	CASRPGQNYEQYF	TGCGCCAGCAGGCCCGGACAGAACTACGAGCAGTACTTC
.	TRBV28	TRBD1	TRBJ2-6	17	CASSFWTGGTGANVLTF	TGTGCCAGCAGTTTTTGGACAGGGGGCACTGGGGCCAACGTCCTGACTTTC
.	TRBV6-1	TRBD1	TRBJ1-5	13	CASRGDRLQPQHF	TGTGCCAGCAGGGGGGACAGATTGCAGCCCCAGCATTTT
.	TRBV6-5	.	TRBJ1-3	13	CASSYGRGNTIYF	TGTGCCAGCAGTTACGGGCGTGGAAACACCATATATTTT
.	TRBV29-1	.	TRBJ1-2	15	CSVDQGRGLHYGYTF	TGCAGCGTTGACCAAGGGCGAGGGCTTCACTATGGCTACACCTTC
once	TRBV30	.	TRBJ2-7	14	CAWSVGFSSYEQYF	TGTGCCTGGAGTGTTGGGTTTAGCTCCTACGAGCAGTACTTC
.	TRBV29-1	.	TRBJ2-5	16	CSVEWVAEQGGETQYF	TGCAGCGTTGAATGGGTGGCTGAACAGGGTGGGGAGACCCAGTACTTC
once	TRBV27	TRBD1	TRBJ2-3	14	CASSSWTGTDTQYF	TGTGCCAGCAGTTCCTGGACAGGGACAGATACGCAGTATTTT
.	TRBV2	.	TRBJ1-5	16	CASSDVGGRGNQPQHF	TGTGCCAGCAGTGATGTCGGGGGACGGGGCAATCAGCCCCAGCATTTT
.	TRBV7-6	TRBD1	TRBJ2-1	14	CASCQGASYNEQFF	TGTGCCAGCTGTCAGGGGGCTTCCTACAATGAGCAGTTCTTC
.	TRBV14	TRBD1	TRBJ2-7	14	CASSADRGLYEQYF	TGTGCCAGCAGTGCAGACAGGGGGCTCTACGAGCAGTACTTC
.	TRBV6-1	.	TRBJ1-1	14	CASSERGGQIRAFF	TGTGCCAGCAGTGAAAGGGGAGGGCAGATCCGGGCTTTCTTT
.	TRBV6-1	TRBD1	TRBJ1-5	15	CASSEPGGVNQPQHF	TGTGCCAGCAGTGAACCAGGGGGCGTTAATCAGCCCCAGCATTTT
.	TRBV5-6	.	TRBJ2-7	12	CASSLDTYEQYF	TGTGCCAGCAGCTTGGACACCTACGAGCAGTACTTC
.	TRBV28	TRBD1	TRBJ1-2	14	CASSFSRDSLVYTF	TGTGCCAGCAGTTTTTCTAGGGACAGTTTGGTCTACACCTTC
few	TRBV15	TRBD1	TRBJ2-5	15	CATSRSKGAWETQYF	TGTGCCACCAGCAGATCTAAGGGGGCCTGGGAGACCCAGTACTTC
.	TRBV5-8	TRBD2	TRBJ2-3	13	CASRGGSTDTQYF	TGTGCCAGCAGGGGAGGGAGCACAGATACGCAGTATTTT
once	TRBV2	TRBD1	TRBJ1-1	13	CASSRDRNTEAFF	TGTGCCAGCAGCCGGGACAGAAACACTGAAGCTTTCTTT